This passage covers 3 T cell receptor beta chains from one sample sequenced in a study of OX40 agonist ivuxolimab in advanced cancers. TCRdb keeps only in-frame clones here, not all; method: immunoSEQ multiplex PCR. The table lists about 40,000 clones, about nine tenths of them singletons, with roughly 25% in the top ten. Sequencing was performed on CD4+ or CD8+ T cells sorted from blood, taken in a trial of the OX40 agonist ivuxolimab. The receptor source for this set is an adult with an advanced solid tumor such as melanoma, head and neck, liver or kidney cancer.

This clone was seen more than once but under ten times. The V gene is TRBV4-1, the J gene TRBJ2-7; D call uncertain. Deletions cut 0 bases from V and 6 bases from J, with 9 bases between. Per germline, CDR1 MGHRA and CDR2 YSYEKL. The CDR3 covers 13 residues. The CDR3 reads CASSQDRAPEQYF. CDR3 in DNA: TGCGCCAGCAGCCAAGATCGGGCACCCGAGCAGTACTTC.

This clone came up many times. The chain has TRBV10-3 and TRBJ2-7; D gene unclear. The CDR3 runs 12 residues. Per germline, CDR1 ENHRY and CDR2 SYGVKD. The V end lost 3 bases, the J end lost 7 bases, and 10 bases lay between the germline ends. The CDR3 DNA reads as TGTGCCATCAGTGATGAAGGGCAGGAGCAGTACTTC. It encodes CAISDEGQEQYF.

This clone has just one count. This rearrangement joins TRBV12-2 to TRBJ2-4. TRBV12-2 is classified as a pseudogene. The length of the CDR3 is 15 residues. The CDR3 coding sequence is TGTGCAAGTCGCTTAGCGATGGGACGGGAAAACATTCAGTACTTC. Translated: CASRLAMGRENIQYF.